This is a list of T cell receptor beta chains from one sample in a study of blood T cell repertoires in COVID-19. The repertoire was sequenced with immunoSEQ multiplex PCR; TCRdb's copy has only in-frame clones and lacks some. The sample lists 150,000 to 200,000 clones, over 70% occurring once. The sample taken for sequencing was PBMCs or T cells enriched from blood (not recorded which). The receptors were gathered from a woman aged 60-75 years who had recovered from COVID-19. CDR3s include the opening cysteine and the closing phenylalanine or tryptophan. A D gene is named only where the DNA matches it firmly. Size is omitted from some rows. Given values are once, few, many or a class for expanded clones.

V: TRBV9; length: 12; D: TRBD1; J: TRBJ1-2; size: -; CDR3: CASSGTGYGYTF; DNA: TGTGCCAGCAGCGGGACAGGTTATGGCTACACCTTC
V: TRBV19; length: 13; D: -; J: TRBJ2-5; size: -; CDR3: CASKSREGETQYF; DNA: TGTGCCAGTAAAAGCAGGGAAGGGGAGACCCAGTACTTC
V: TRBV6-5; length: 14; D: TRBD1; J: TRBJ1-1; size: -; CDR3: CASSGTGFSSEAFF; DNA: TGTGCCAGCAGCGGGACAGGATTTTCAAGTGAAGCTTTCTTT
V: TRBV28; length: 15; D: -; J: TRBJ1-3; size: few; CDR3: CASSFYASSGNTIYF; DNA: TGTGCCAGCAGTTTTTACGCCAGCTCTGGAAACACCATATATTTT
V: TRBV5-4; length: 15; D: -; J: TRBJ2-7; size: -; CDR3: CASSYGGTSSYEQYF; DNA: TGTGCCAGCAGCTACGGCGGGACGAGCTCCTACGAGCAGTACTTC
V: TRBV7-9; length: 18; D: TRBD2; J: TRBJ2-3; size: -; CDR3: CASSRRPGTSGRTDTQYF; DNA: TGTGCCAGCAGCCGACGACCGGGGACTAGCGGGAGGACAGATACGCAGTATTTT
V: TRBV9; length: 16; D: -; J: TRBJ2-2; size: -; CDR3: CASSVEPHGSTGELFF; DNA: TGTGCCAGCAGCGTAGAACCCCATGGCAGCACCGGGGAGCTGTTTTTT
V: TRBV2; length: 15; D: -; J: TRBJ2-7; size: -; CDR3: CASTRSTGPSVEQYF; DNA: TGTGCCAGCACAAGGTCGACAGGTCCCTCCGTGGAGCAGTACTTC
V: TRBV29-1; length: 13; D: -; J: TRBJ2-5; size: -; CDR3: CSVRGITQETQYF; DNA: TGCAGCGTCCGAGGGATTACTCAAGAGACCCAGTACTTC
V: TRBV6-1; length: 12; D: -; J: TRBJ2-7; size: -; CDR3: CASSEAAILVYF; DNA: TGTGCCAGCAGTGAAGCAGCGATCCTTGTCTACTTC
V: TRBV7-9; length: 14; D: -; J: TRBJ2-2; size: -; CDR3: CASSLQGFTGELFF; DNA: TGTGCCAGCAGCTTACAGGGATTCACCGGGGAGCTGTTTTTT